Following are 5 T cell receptor beta chains from one sample sequenced in a study of PD-1 and CTLA-4 blockade in melanoma. The table came from immunoSEQ multiplex PCR; TCRdb's copy has only in-frame clones and leaves some out. This table holds tens of thousands of clones, around 89% found once. The sample consisted of CD8+ T cells from peripheral blood, taken before anti-PD-1 treatment. The receptors were sampled from a human donor with melanoma.

This chain joins TRBV11-2 and TRBJ1-2; D is unresolved. V was cut by 6 bases and J by 7 bases, with 12 bases left in between. CDR1 and CDR2 (germline): SGHAT, FQNNGV. The CDR3 has 12 amino acids. CDR3 sequence: CASSYSWGGYTF. CDR3 bases: TGTGCCAGCAGTTACAGCTGGGGTGGCTACACCTTC.

The chain joins TRBV4-1 to TRBJ2-1; tentative D call: TRBD2 (6 bases). Germline V gene sequence: CDR1 MGHRA, CDR2 YSYEKL. V was cut by 0 bases and J by 4 bases, with 13 bases left in between. This CDR3 comprises 16 residues. In nucleotides, the CDR3 is TGCGCCAGCAGCCAAGAGTTAGCGGACCTTTACAATGAGCAGTTCTTC. It yields the protein CASSQELADLYNEQFF.

The chain employs TRBV11-2 and TRBJ1-2; TRBD1 agrees at 8 bases. This CDR3 has 14 amino acids. J was trimmed by 4 bases and V by 6 bases; bases with no gene match: 7. CDR1 SGHAT and CDR2 FQNNGV come from the germline V gene. CDR3 sequence (DNA): TGTGCCAGCAGTTCGACAGGGGTGAGCTATGGCTACACCTTC. This codes for CASSSTGVSYGYTF.

This chain links TRBV24-1 with TRBJ2-2, with D unresolved. Germline CDR1 KGHDR, CDR2 SFDVKD. Trimming took off 5 bases at V and 3 bases at J, with 12 bases between the two ends. The CDR3 runs 15 residues. The CDR3 sequence is CATSGHGDHTGELFF. DNA of the CDR3: TGTGCCACCAGTGGACATGGTGATCACACCGGGGAGCTGTTTTTT.

In its sample, this clone was seen once. V is TRBV9 and J is TRBJ1-4; 8 bases line up with TRBD1. V shed 4 bases, J shed 6 bases, and the junction held 8 bases outside the gene matches. The CDR3 is 15 residues long. Per germline, CDR1 SGDLS and CDR2 YYNGEE. The CDR3 is CASSPEDRAYEKLFF. The CDR3 DNA reads TGTGCCAGCAGCCCTGAGGACAGGGCGTATGAAAAACTGTTTTTT.